This T cell receptor beta chain was sequenced for a study of T cell responses to AZD1222 COVID-19 vaccine (dated by TCRdb to the early 2020s). With respect to the entire study: AZD1222 recipients given second doses at about 4 weeks or at about 12 weeks were pooled, since spike-specific TCR depth and breadth were not found to differ between the two schedules. A total of 233 trial participants underwent TCR sequencing, of whom 207 received two doses of AZD1222 and some 26 received two doses of the MenACWY control vaccine. Trial participants were enrolled into age subgroups of 18-55, 56-69 and 70-plus years, which contained around 140, 26 and 57 TCR-sequenced participants, respectively. The full study reports these points: A significant rise in spike-specific TCR breadth and depth was observed after two AZD1222 doses relative to day 0 and relative to MenACWY recipients. Most participants were white British and females outnumbered males, and the authors suggested that clonal diversity may have been underestimated. Nearly half of unique spike-specific TCRs reportedly recognized epitopes outside regions mutated in the B.1.351 and B.1.1.7 variants. The vaccine-associated CD4 TCRs covered the entire spike protein, and the dominant responses fell in regions 160-218 and 743-854. No day 14 peak-response samples were available, so repertoires were characterized only after the peak T cell response. Conclusions about previously exposed vaccinees were limited because only six or seven AZD1222 recipients were SARS-CoV-2 seropositive at baseline. In the small 56-69-year group, the increase in depth fell short of significance, most likely because of low power.

Trimming leaves V shorter by 6 bases and J shorter by 7 bases, with the junction holding 3 bases beyond the gene matches. From a lookup of the germline V gene (reference sequence), CDR1 and CDR2 are LNHDA and SQIVND. The CDR3 spans 14 residues, from the cysteine through the phenylalanine. Of all the DNA, just the CDR3 is kept, 42 bases in frame from base 1. Interpreted using the paper, the time point label stands for: baseline before first vaccination. Vaccinee samples were obtained from the UK trials COV001 and COV002, which included a single-blind randomized controlled phase 2/3 trial of AZD1222 (ChAdOx1 nCoV-19) in healthy adults. Trial participant PBMC samples were collected at day 0 and day 28 after the second dose for TCRbeta chain sequencing. The CDR3 regions of human TCRbeta chains were subjected to immunosequencing. For the original study's pipeline: Repertoire TCRs were checked for matches against a reference library of SARS-CoV-2-specific TCRs that had been generated using the MIRA antigen-specificity platform. Breadth was defined as the fraction of unique TCRs that were SARS-CoV-2-associated. Depth was defined as the fraction of total T cells that were SARS-CoV-2-associated. Using the MIRA data, each spike-specific TCR was mapped to the spike region that the TCR reacts to and placed in a CD4 or CD8 class. Log10-transformed breadth and depth values were compared by one-way ANOVA with Sidak's multiple comparisons tests. Drawn from immuneACCESS, this table holds only the in-frame rearrangements with V and J called that TCRdb kept. Clones are partly lost; checked studies trace under half to an unresolved V gene and leave the rest unexplained. That table gives V, J and clone size, and the DNA gave D and trimming. The sample contains some 100,000 clones, roughly nine tenths of them found a single time. The ten biggest clones cover around 7% of the sample.

As for this clone: This clone's antigen is unknown. The input lacks base qualities; no much larger clone sits a single base away.

The receptor was isolated from an adult in good health. The V gene is TRBV19 and the J gene is TRBJ1-6, and 10 junctional nucleotides match TRBD1. Sequences were derived from peripheral blood, sampled on day 0 of AZD1222 vaccination. The CDR3: CASSLGQGNSPLHF. At the DNA level, the sequence is TGTGCCAGTAGCCTGGGACAGGGGAATTCACCCCTCCACTTT.